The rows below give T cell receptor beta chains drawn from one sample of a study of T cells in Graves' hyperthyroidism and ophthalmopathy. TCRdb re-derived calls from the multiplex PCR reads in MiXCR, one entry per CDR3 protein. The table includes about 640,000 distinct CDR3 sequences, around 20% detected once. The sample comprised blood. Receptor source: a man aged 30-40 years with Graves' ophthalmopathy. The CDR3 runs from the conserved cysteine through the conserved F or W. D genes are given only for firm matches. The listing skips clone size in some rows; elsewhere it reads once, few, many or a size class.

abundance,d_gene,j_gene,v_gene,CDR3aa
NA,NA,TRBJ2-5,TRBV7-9,CASSLAPGGEETQYF
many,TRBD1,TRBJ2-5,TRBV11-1,CASSPGQMLGTQYF
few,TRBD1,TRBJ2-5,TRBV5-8,CASRGQLQETQYF
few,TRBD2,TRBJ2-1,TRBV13,CASSPPDGGLASEQFF
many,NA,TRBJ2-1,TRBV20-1,CSARARPSNEQFF
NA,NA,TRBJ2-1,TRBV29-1,CSVPPQGEQFF
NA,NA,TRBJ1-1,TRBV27,CASSLSRTGPKAFF
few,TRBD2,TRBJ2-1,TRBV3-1,CASSPTSGRAYYNEQFF
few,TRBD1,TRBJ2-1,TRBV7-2,CASSATGQQYNEQFF
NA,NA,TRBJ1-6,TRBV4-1,CASSLGLRGRFSPLHF
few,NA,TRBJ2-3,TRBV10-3,CAISREGTDTQYF
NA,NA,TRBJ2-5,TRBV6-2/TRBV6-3,CASSLLPPLGQETQYF
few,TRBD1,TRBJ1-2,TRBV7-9,CASSSPGQGHGYTF
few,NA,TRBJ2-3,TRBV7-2,CASSLAGSQDTQYF
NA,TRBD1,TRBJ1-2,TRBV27,CASRGLGQGYGYTF
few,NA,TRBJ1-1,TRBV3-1,CASSQEGPFLGAFF
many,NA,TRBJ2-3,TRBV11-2,CASSLRTSITDTQYF
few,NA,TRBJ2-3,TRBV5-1,CASSSDQGVDTQYF
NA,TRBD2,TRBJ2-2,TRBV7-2,CASSLVGSGTGELFF
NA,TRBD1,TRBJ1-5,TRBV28,CASGTGARQPQHF
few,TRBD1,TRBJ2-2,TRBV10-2,CASNDRATNTGELFF
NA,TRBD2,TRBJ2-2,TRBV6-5,CASSFSGRVFVGELFF
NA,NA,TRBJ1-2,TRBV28,CASRSQGGVGYTF
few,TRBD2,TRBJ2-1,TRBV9,CASSVATGLAGGGEQFF
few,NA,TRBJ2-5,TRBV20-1,CSATRLAQETQYF
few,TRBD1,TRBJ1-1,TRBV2,CASSETGTGGTNTEAFF
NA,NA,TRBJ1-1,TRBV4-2,CASSPASPANTEAFF
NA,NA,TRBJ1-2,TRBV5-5,CASSHPGANYGYTF
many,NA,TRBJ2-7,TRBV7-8,CASSFSRSPYEQYF
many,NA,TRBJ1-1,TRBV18,CASSHDRPFAFF
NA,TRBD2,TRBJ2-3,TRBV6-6,CASSYSRERADTQYF
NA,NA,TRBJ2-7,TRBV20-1,CSARQTGEQYF
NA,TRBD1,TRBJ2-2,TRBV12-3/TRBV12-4,CASSHGRQGAGELFF
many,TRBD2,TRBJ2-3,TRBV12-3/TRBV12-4,CASSPKGLAGTDTQYF
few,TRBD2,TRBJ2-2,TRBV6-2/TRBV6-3,CASRSGLAGESGELFF
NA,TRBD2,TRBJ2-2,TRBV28,CASSPGTSWIGELFF
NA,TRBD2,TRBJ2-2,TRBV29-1,CSARGLAGVTGELFF
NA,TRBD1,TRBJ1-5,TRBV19,CATSGGQLAGQPQHF
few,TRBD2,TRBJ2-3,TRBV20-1,CSARGGSGRTDTQYF
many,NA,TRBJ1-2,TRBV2,CASSVDSNYGYTF
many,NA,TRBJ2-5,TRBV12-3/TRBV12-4,CASSTGTAVETQYF
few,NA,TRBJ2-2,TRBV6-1,CASSTGSNTGELFF